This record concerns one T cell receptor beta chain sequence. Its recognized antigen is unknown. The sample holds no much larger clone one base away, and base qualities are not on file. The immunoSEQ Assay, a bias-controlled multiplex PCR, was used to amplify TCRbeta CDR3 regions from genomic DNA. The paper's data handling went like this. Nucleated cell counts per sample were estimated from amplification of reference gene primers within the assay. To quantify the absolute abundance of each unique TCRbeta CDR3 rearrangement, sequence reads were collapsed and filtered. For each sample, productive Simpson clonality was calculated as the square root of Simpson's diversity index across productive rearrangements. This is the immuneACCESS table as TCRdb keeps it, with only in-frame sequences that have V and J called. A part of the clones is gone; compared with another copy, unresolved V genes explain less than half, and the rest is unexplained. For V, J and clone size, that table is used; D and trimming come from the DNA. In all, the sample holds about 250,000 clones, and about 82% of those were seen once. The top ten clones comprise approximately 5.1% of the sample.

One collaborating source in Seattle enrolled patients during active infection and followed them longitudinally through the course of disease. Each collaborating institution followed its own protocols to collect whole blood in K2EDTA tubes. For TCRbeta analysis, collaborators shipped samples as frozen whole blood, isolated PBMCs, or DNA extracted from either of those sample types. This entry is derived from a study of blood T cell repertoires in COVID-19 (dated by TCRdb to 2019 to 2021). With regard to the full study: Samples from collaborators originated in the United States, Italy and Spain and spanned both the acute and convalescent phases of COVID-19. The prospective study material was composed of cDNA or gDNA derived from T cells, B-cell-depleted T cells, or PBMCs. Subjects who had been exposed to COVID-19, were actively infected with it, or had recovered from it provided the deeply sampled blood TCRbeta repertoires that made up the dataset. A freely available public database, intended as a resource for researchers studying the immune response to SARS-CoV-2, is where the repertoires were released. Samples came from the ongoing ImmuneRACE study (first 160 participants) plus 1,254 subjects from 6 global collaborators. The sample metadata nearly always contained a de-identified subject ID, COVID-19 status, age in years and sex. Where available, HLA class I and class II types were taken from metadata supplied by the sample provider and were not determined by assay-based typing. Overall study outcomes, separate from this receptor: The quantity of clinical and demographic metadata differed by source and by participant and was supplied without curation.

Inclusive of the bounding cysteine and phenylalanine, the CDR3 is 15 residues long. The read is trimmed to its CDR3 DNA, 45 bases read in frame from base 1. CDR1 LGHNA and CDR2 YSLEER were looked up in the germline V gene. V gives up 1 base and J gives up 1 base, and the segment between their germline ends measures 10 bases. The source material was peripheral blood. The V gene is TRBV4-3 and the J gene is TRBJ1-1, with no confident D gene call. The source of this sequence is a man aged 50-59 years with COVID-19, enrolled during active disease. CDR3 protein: CASSQVRYGNTEAFF. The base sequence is TGCGCCAGCAGCCAAGTGAGGTACGGGAACACTGAAGCTTTCTTT.